Each of the 8 T cell receptor beta chains below was sequenced from the same sample in a study of CD8 T cells in Susac syndrome. Reverse transcription of about 0.45 to 1 ug RNA used random hexamers. One entry per CDR3 protein, called by TCRdb with MiXCR from the immunoSEQ multiplex PCR reads. The sample has 250,000 to 300,000 distinct CDR3 sequences; roughly 85% are singletons. The sample taken for sequencing was CD8+ T cells from PBMCs. These receptors were obtained from a human donor with multiple sclerosis.

The chain recombines TRBV7-9 with TRBJ2-1, with 7 nucleotides matching TRBD2. Germline V gives CDR1 SEHNR, CDR2 FQNEAQ (reference sequence). The CDR3 extends over 16 amino acids. The J segment lost 4 bases and the V segment lost 5 bases, leaving 11 bases of the junction unmatched. The CDR3 DNA sequence: TGTGCCAGCAGCCAGAGACCTAGCGGACTTTACAATGAGCAGTTCTTC. Translated, it gives CASSQRPSGLYNEQFF.

V usage is TRBV11-2 and J usage is TRBJ2-1; D perhaps matches TRBD2 (6 bases). Germline V gives CDR1 SGHAT, CDR2 FQNNGV. The CDR3 loop spans 16 amino acids. Trimming pared 3 bases from V and 5 bases from J, leaving 17 bases between. The DNA for the CDR3 is TGTGCCAGCAGCTTTCACCGGGACTGGCAGAACAATGAGCAGTTCTTC. This sequence encodes CASSFHRDWQNNEQFF.

The chain couples TRBV4-3 to TRBJ2-1, with D perhaps TRBD2 (5 bases). Germline V gene lookup returns CDR1 LGHNA and CDR2 YSLEER. CDR3 length: 16 residues. V lost 0 bases, J lost 1 base, and 10 bases lay in between. CDR3 sequence (DNA): TGCGCCAGCAGCCAAGATCTCAGCGGATCCTACAATGAGCAGTTCTTC. Translated: CASSQDLSGSYNEQFF.

The rearrangement links TRBV7-9 to TRBJ1-5; D might be TRBD1 (5 bases). This CDR3 is built from 14 residues. The germline gives CDR1 SEHNR, CDR2 FQNEAQ (reference sequence). V was clipped by 4 bases and J by 3 bases, with 10 bases between them. In nucleotides, the CDR3 is TGTGCCAGCAGCTCCGGGGGGTTCAATCAGCCCCAGCATTTT. The encoded protein is CASSSGGFNQPQHF.

The genes are TRBV28 and TRBJ1-2; weak D call: TRBD1 (6 bases). This CDR3 region has 13 residues. Germline V gene lookup returns CDR1 MDHEN and CDR2 SYDVKM. V was clipped by 6 bases and J by 2 bases, with 10 bases between them. This CDR3 reads CASRLGGNYGYTF. The DNA for the CDR3 is TGTGCCAGCAGATTAGGGGGGAACTATGGCTACACCTTC.

This clonotype was observed a single time. This chain connects TRBV4-3 to TRBJ2-7, with D perhaps matching TRBD2 (5 bases). This CDR3 region has 13 residues. The V gene's germline CDR1 is LGHNA and CDR2 YSLEER. V was clipped by 0 bases and J by 6 bases, with 9 bases between them. CDR3 region: CASSQDVGIEQYF. The CDR3 DNA sequence: TGCGCCAGCAGCCAAGATGTCGGGATCGAGCAGTACTTC.

In DNA, the CDR3 is TGTGCCACCAGTGTTGGGGGAGGCAATCAGCCCCAGCATTTT. As protein: CATSVGGGNQPQHF. V gene TRBV24-1 combines with J gene TRBJ1-5; TRBD1 is a possible D gene (5 bases). The ends were cut back, 5 bases at V and 2 bases at J, with 9 bases in the middle. Per germline, CDR1 KGHDR and CDR2 SFDVKD. CDR3 length: 14 residues.

In this sample, this clonotype turned up once. This chain connects TRBV9 to TRBJ2-3, with 7 bases matching TRBD2. CDR1 and CDR2 (germline): SGDLS, YYNGEE. The CDR3 length is 13 residues. V was pared by 3 bases and J by 2 bases, with 0 bases of the junction left unmatched. CDR3 bases: TGTGCCAGCAGCGGGGACTACACAGATACGCAGTATTTT. It codes for CASSGDYTDTQYF.